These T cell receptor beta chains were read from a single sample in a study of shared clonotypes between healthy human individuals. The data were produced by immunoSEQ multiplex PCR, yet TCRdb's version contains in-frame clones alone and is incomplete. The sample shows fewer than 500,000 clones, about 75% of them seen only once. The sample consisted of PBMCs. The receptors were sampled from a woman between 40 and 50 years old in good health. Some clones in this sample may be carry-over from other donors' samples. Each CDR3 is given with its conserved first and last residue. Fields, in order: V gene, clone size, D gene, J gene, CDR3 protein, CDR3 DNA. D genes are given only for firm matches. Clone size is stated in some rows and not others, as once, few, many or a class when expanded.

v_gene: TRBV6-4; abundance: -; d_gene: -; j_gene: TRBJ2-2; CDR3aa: CASRAPNTGELFF; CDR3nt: TGTGCCAGCAGGGCACCGAACACCGGGGAGCTGTTTTTT
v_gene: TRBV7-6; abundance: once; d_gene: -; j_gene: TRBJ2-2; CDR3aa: CASSYTGELFF; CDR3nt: TGTGCCAGCAGCTACACCGGGGAGCTGTTTTTT
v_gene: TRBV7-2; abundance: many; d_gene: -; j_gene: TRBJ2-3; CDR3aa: CATWDSTDTQYF; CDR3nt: TGTGCCACTTGGGACTCCACAGATACGCAGTATTTT
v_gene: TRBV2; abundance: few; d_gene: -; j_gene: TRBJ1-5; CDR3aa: CASSGGGSNQPQHF; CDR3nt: TGTGCCAGCAGTGGCGGGGGTAGCAATCAGCCCCAGCATTTT
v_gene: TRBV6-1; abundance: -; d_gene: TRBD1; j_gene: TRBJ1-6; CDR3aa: CASKAGTANSPLHF; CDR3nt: TGTGCCAGCAAGGCCGGGACAGCTAATTCACCCCTCCACTTT
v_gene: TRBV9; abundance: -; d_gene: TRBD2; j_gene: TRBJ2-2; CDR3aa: CASCASSGRTGELFF; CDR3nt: TGTGCCAGCTGCGCTAGTAGCGGGAGAACCGGGGAGCTGTTTTTT
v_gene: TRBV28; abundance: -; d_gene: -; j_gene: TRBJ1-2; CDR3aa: CASSSPIGDFYGYTF; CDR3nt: TGTGCCAGCAGTTCCCCCATTGGGGACTTCTATGGCTACACCTTC
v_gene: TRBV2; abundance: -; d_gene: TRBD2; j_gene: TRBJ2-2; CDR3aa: CASSEVSGTAWTGELFF; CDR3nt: TGTGCCAGCAGTGAAGTTAGCGGGACTGCTTGGACCGGGGAGCTGTTTTTT
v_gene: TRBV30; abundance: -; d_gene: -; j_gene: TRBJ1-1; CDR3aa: CALLLGRMRTEAFF; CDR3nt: TGTGCCTTACTCCTGGGGAGAATGAGGACTGAAGCTTTCTTT
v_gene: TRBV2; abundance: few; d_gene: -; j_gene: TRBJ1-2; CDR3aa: CASSALAQGYGYTF; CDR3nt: TGTGCCAGCAGTGCCCTTGCGCAGGGATATGGCTACACCTTC
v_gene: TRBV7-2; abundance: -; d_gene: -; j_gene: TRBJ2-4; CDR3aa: CASSFGERVDIQYF; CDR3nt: TGTGCCAGCAGCTTCGGAGAAAGGGTCGATATTCAGTACTTC
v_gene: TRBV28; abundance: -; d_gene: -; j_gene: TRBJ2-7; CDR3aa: CASSFGLSPGPLGEQYF; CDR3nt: TGTGCCAGCAGTTTTGGATTGAGTCCAGGGCCCTTGGGCGAGCAGTACTTC
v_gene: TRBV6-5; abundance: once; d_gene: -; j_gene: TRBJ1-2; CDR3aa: CASSGQSYGYTF; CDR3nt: TGTGCCAGCAGTGGACAGAGCTATGGCTACACCTTC
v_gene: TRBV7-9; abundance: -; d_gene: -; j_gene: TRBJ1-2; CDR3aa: CASSSIRDGLYGYTF; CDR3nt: TGTGCCAGCAGCTCAATCCGGGACGGACTCTATGGCTACACCTTC
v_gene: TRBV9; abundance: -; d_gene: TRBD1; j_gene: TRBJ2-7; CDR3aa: CASSAAPGTAYEQYF; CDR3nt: TGTGCCAGCAGCGCCGCCCCCGGGACAGCCTACGAGCAGTACTTC
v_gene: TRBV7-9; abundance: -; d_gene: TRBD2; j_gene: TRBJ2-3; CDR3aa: CASSLEARTRASYF; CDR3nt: TGTGCCAGCAGCTTAGAAGCTAGGACTAGGGCCTCATATTTT
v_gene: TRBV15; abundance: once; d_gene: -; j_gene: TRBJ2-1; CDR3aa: CATSRGQGGNEQFF; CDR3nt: TGTGCCACCAGCAGGGGGCAGGGAGGCAATGAGCAGTTCTTC
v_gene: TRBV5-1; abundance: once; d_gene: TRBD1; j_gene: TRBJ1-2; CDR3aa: CASSRSGTARTNYGYTF; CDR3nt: TGCGCCAGCAGCAGATCCGGGACAGCCCGTACTAACTATGGCTACACCTTC
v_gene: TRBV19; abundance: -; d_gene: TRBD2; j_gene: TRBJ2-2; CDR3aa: CASSIIAGNTGELFF; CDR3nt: TGTGCCAGTAGTATAATAGCGGGTAACACCGGGGAGCTGTTTTTT
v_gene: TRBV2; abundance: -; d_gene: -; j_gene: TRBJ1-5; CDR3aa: CASSNGLISNQPQHF; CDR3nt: TGTGCCAGCAGTAACGGACTAATTAGCAATCAGCCCCAGCATTTT
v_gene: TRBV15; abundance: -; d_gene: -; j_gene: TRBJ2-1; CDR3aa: CATSRGAAGLEQFF; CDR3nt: TGTGCCACCAGCAGAGGTGCCGCGGGACTTGAGCAGTTCTTC
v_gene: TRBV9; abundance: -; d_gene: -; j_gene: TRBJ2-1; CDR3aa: CASSPTSLAVSYNEQFF; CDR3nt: TGTGCCAGCAGCCCAACCTCGTTAGCGGTTTCCTACAATGAGCAGTTCTTC
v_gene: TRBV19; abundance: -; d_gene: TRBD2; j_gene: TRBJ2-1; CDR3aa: CATERGSSYNEQFF; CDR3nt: TGTGCCACTGAGCGGGGCAGCTCCTACAATGAGCAGTTCTTC
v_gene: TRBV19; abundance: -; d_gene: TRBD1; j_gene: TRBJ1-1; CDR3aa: CASRTGGARTEAFF; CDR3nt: TGTGCCAGTAGGACAGGGGGCGCGAGGACTGAAGCTTTCTTT
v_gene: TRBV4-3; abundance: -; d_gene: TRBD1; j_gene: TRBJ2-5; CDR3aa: CASSRGQGERETQYF; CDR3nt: TGCGCCAGCAGCCGAGGGCAGGGGGAAAGGGAGACCCAGTACTTC
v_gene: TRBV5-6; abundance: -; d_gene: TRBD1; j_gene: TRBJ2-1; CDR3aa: CASSRTGGINEQFF; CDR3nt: TGTGCCAGCAGCCGGACAGGGGGAATCAATGAGCAGTTCTTC
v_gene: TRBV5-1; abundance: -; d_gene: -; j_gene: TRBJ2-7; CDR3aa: CASSFIDSYEQYF; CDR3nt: TGCGCCAGCAGCTTTATCGACTCCTACGAGCAGTACTTC